A single sample is the source of the 32 T cell receptor beta chains below, sequenced in a study of human T cells and chemical hapten exposure (dated by TCRdb to 2020 to 2023). Library preparation was by RACE. Sequencing was carried out with a NextSeq 500. TCRdb redid the processing of the public reads, applying fastp at Q25 and MiXCR, and retained in-frame beta chains. Entries are consolidated by CDR3 protein sequence, retaining the most common genes and DNA. The sample profile shows 300,000 to 450,000 distinct CDR3 sequences; 4.5% to 5.5% of them were found once. The ten most abundant clones make up around 2.6% of the sample. Taken with the paper, the label for time point translates to: pre-sensitization, week 0. What this sample's treatment or condition label stands for: therapeutic diphenylcyclopropenone sensitization with weekly scalp DPC. Sequenced here: whole blood, sampled in connection with sensitization to the hapten diphenylcyclopropenone (DPC). The receptors shown here come from a woman aged 50 to 60 with alopecia areata. Some clones in this sample may be carry-over from other donors' samples.

This clonotype was seen at least ten times. V is TRBV28 and J is TRBJ2-7; 7 bases map to TRBD2. CDR1 MDHEN and CDR2 SYDVKM come from the germline V gene. The V gene end was trimmed by 6 bases and the J gene end by 0 bases; junction bases not matched to a gene: 5. The CDR3 has 14 residues. For the CDR3, the DNA is TGTGCCAGCAGCTCGGGGAGGGCCTCCTACGAGCAGTACTTC. Residues: CASSSGRASYEQYF.

There are a few counts of this clonotype. The rearrangement uses TRBV28 and TRBJ1-5; D may be TRBD1 (6 bases). This CDR3 has 14 amino acids. The ends were cut back, 4 bases at V and 7 bases at J, with 14 bases in the middle. Germline-derived CDR1 and CDR2 are MDHEN and SYDVKM. CDR3 nucleotide sequence: TGTGCCAGCAGTTGGGTGAAGGGGGAGCAGCCCCAGCATTTT. Encoded protein: CASSWVKGEQPQHF.

The chain links TRBV10-3 to TRBJ1-1; tentative D call: TRBD1 (5 bases). The CDR3 is 17 residues long. Trimming stripped 5 bases from V and 1 base from J, with 20 bases between. Germline assignment: CDR1 ENHRY and CDR2 SYGVKD. The CDR3 is CAISFFGPDSENTEAFF. The CDR3 coding sequence is TGTGCCATCAGTTTCTTCGGGCCTGACAGCGAGAACACTGAAGCTTTCTTT.

This clonotype was seen more than once but under ten times. V usage is TRBV7-2 and J usage is TRBJ2-2; D is possibly TRBD2 (5 bases). The length of the CDR3 is 15 residues. V was shortened by 4 bases and J by 4 bases, with 13 bases between the two germline ends. Germline V gene data show CDR1 as SGHTA and CDR2 as FQGNSA. CDR3 loop: CASSSKYGGTGELFF. The CDR3 coding sequence is TGTGCCAGCAGCTCCAAGTACGGAGGCACCGGGGAGCTGTTTTTT.

V usage is TRBV20-1 and J usage is TRBJ1-5, with D unclear. V was pared by 1 base and J by 3 bases, with 16 bases between. CDR3 length equals 16 residues. Germline values: CDR1 DFQATT, CDR2 SNEGSKA (reference sequence). The CDR3 nucleotides are TGCAGTGCTAGAGGAAACCCTCAAACTATCAATCAGCCCCAGCATTTT. Encoded protein: CSARGNPQTINQPQHF.

This clonotype appeared a few times. The chain is built from TRBV6-2 or TRBV6-3 and TRBJ1-2; the D is unclear. The V gene lost 8 bases and the J gene lost 7 bases, with 23 bases spanning the gap. Germline-derived CDR1 and CDR2 are MNHEY and SVGEGT. The CDR3 has 15 residues. CDR3 region: CASVPRGRTAPGYTF. CDR3 nucleotide sequence: TGTGCCAGCGTCCCGAGAGGACGTACCGCGCCTGGCTACACCTTC.

This clonotype showed up many times. This chain uses TRBV15 with TRBJ2-6; D remains unclear. The germline V and J ends were trimmed by 0 bases and 4 bases, with 13 bases remaining between them. Germline V gives CDR1 LNHNV, CDR2 YYDKDF (reference sequence). This CDR3 contains 17 residues. The CDR3 protein is CATSRDTIESGANVLTF. CDR3 coding DNA: TGTGCCACCAGCAGAGATACAATCGAATCCGGGGCCAACGTCCTGACTTTC.

This clonotype was recorded at least ten times. The chain is built from TRBV2 and TRBJ2-3; weak D call: TRBD2 (6 bases). CDR1 and CDR2 (germline): SNHLY, FYNNEI. This CDR3 is built from 14 residues. V was pared by 3 bases and J by 4 bases, with 11 bases between. CDR3 sequence (DNA): TGTGCCAGCAGTGAGACTAGAGTCCCAGATACGCAGTATTTT. Translated, it gives CASSETRVPDTQYF.

This clonotype was observed a few times. The chain carries TRBV10-3 and TRBJ2-1; 13 positions agree with TRBD2. The CDR3 consists of 14 residues. Unmatched junction bases numbered 3, after V lost 4 bases and J lost 9 bases. Germline V lookup: CDR1 ENHRY, CDR2 SYGVKD. The CDR3 coding sequence is TGTGCCATCAGTGGGACTAGCGGGAGCTCTGAGCAGTTCTTC. Its protein product is CAISGTSGSSEQFF.

There are many counts of this clonotype. This rearrangement joins TRBV2 to TRBJ2-1; D remains ambiguous. The CDR3 consists of 14 residues. Germline V gives CDR1 SNHLY, CDR2 FYNNEI. V was cut by 6 bases and J by 7 bases, with 16 bases left in between. The CDR3 region is CASSMDRSGNEQFF. The CDR3 region has the DNA TGTGCCAGCAGCATGGACCGTTCTGGGAATGAGCAGTTCTTC.

This clonotype was found many times. The chain carries TRBV12-3 or TRBV12-4 and TRBJ2-7; D might be TRBD1 or TRBD2, each matching 5 bases. Trimming stripped 5 bases from V and 3 bases from J, with 11 bases between. The CDR3 covers 13 residues. DNA for the CDR3: TGTGCCAGCAGTGGGACCGTGGTCTACGAGCAGTACTTC. It encodes CASSGTVVYEQYF.

The chain links TRBV6-2 or TRBV6-3 to TRBJ2-5, with TRBD2 matching over 11 bases. V lost 4 bases and J lost 3; bases outside the gene matches: 7. The CDR3 totals 16 residues. Germline assignment: CDR1 MNHEY and CDR2 SVGEGT. CDR3 amino acids: CASSSYGTSGEETQYF. DNA for the CDR3: TGTGCCAGCAGTTCCTACGGGACTAGCGGAGAAGAGACCCAGTACTTC.

This clonotype was detected ten times or more. The chain employs TRBV5-6 and TRBJ1-2, with D uncertain. The germline V and J ends were trimmed by 1 base and 4 bases, with 11 bases remaining between them. The CDR3 totals 14 residues. The germline V gene has CDR1 SGHDT and CDR2 YYEEEE. The CDR3 sequence is CASSLPIASYGYTF. The CDR3 DNA reads as TGTGCCAGCAGCTTGCCCATCGCGAGCTATGGCTACACCTTC.

Only a few counts were recorded for this clonotype. The chain has TRBV9 and TRBJ2-3; a weak D match, TRBD2 (5 bases). Trimming took off 4 bases at V and 0 bases at J, with 12 bases between the two ends. Germline CDR1 SGDLS, CDR2 YYNGEE. The CDR3 is made up of 15 amino acids. This chain's CDR3 is CASSSDSSSTDTQYF. The CDR3 DNA reads as TGTGCCAGCAGCTCGGACTCATCTAGCACAGATACGCAGTATTTT.

This clonotype was seen repeatedly, ten times or more. J is TRBJ1-5 and V is TRBV27, with 8 bases lining up with TRBD1. Unmatched junction bases numbered 5, after V lost 8 bases and J lost 2 bases. The CDR3 consists of 14 residues. CDR1 and CDR2 (germline): MNHEY, SMNVEV (reference sequence). CDR3 sequence (DNA): TGTGCCAGCGGACCGACAGGGGGCAATCAGCCCCAGCATTTT. Its protein product is CASGPTGGNQPQHF.

This clonotype was seen ten or more times. The CDR3 DNA sequence: TGCGCCAGCAGCTTTAATCCAACCGGTGGAACTGAAGCTTTCTTT. Its translation: CASSFNPTGGTEAFF. This chain joins TRBV5-1 and TRBJ1-1; D is unclear. Germline CDR1 SGHRS, CDR2 YFSETQ. This CDR3 comprises 15 residues. V was shortened by 2 bases and J by 5 bases, with 16 bases between the two germline ends.

The table lists this clonotype with many counts. The chain has TRBV7-6 and TRBJ2-5; TRBD2 agrees at 7 bases. Per germline, CDR1 SGHVS and CDR2 FNYEAQ. J was trimmed by 3 bases and V by 5 bases; bases with no gene match: 9. CDR3 size: 15 residues. The CDR3 loop reads CASSHNPTSKETQYF. The CDR3 nucleotides are TGTGCCAGCAGCCACAATCCGACTAGCAAAGAGACCCAGTACTTC.

Many counts were recorded for this clonotype. V usage is TRBV5-6 and J usage is TRBJ1-1; 8 nucleotides line up with TRBD1. J lost 11 bases, V lost 3 bases, and 12 bases had no gene match. CDR3 size: 14 residues. CDR1 is SGHDT and CDR2 is YYEEEE in the germline V gene. DNA for the CDR3: TGTGCCAGCAGCTACCGGACAGGGCGAGGAGTGGCTTTCTTT. It codes for CASSYRTGRGVAFF.

This clonotype was recorded many times. This chain links TRBV29-1 with TRBJ2-7; weak D call: TRBD1 (5 bases). Trimming took off 0 bases at V and 2 bases at J, with 5 bases between the two ends. Germline V gene data show CDR1 as SQVTM and CDR2 as ANQGSEA. The CDR3 loop spans 12 amino acids. The CDR3 is CSVEDRAYEQYF. The CDR3 bases are TGCAGCGTTGAAGACAGGGCCTACGAGCAGTACTTC.

At least ten counts were recorded for this clonotype. The CDR3 DNA is TGTGCCAGCTGCCCGACAGGGGCCACTGAAGCTTTCTTT. Translation gives CASCPTGATEAFF. The chain is built from TRBV27 and TRBJ1-1; 8 bases fit TRBD1. The CDR3 length is 13 residues. Germline V gene sequence: CDR1 MNHEY, CDR2 SMNVEV (reference sequence). The J segment lost 4 bases and the V segment lost 8 bases, leaving 6 bases of the junction unmatched.

This clonotype was observed at least ten times. The rearrangement links TRBV29-1 to TRBJ2-3; D gene ambiguous. Between the trimmed V and J ends, which lost 7 bases and 0 bases, there was a span of 8 bases. This CDR3 contains 12 residues. The germline V gene encodes CDR1 SQVTM and CDR2 ANQGSEA. CDR3 DNA: TGCAGCGGCAGACTTAGCACAGATACGCAGTATTTT. Amino acid sequence: CSGRLSTDTQYF.

The sample holds many counts of this clonotype. The J gene is TRBJ1-5, the V gene TRBV20-1; no clear D. V gave up 5 bases and J gave up 4 bases, with 15 bases separating them. Germline V gene sequence: CDR1 DFQATT, CDR2 SNEGSKA (reference sequence). The CDR3 runs to 14 residues. The CDR3 bases are TGCAGTGCTCTCGACAAGAGCGGAAATCAGCCCCAGCATTTT. Its protein product is CSALDKSGNQPQHF.

V and J are TRBV4-1 and TRBJ2-2; 7 positions match TRBD2. This CDR3 comprises 15 residues. Germline assignment: CDR1 MGHRA and CDR2 YSYEKL. The trim removed 7 bases at V and 3 bases at J, leaving 8 bases unmatched. CDR3 amino acids: CASTSTSVDTGELFF. The CDR3, as DNA: TGCGCCAGCACCTCAACTAGCGTCGACACCGGGGAGCTGTTTTTT.

This clonotype was counted a few times. The rearrangement joins TRBV2 to TRBJ2-7; D remains unclear. Trimming cost V 7 bases and J 9 bases, with 22 bases left between them. Germline V gene sequence: CDR1 SNHLY, CDR2 FYNNEI. The CDR3 extends over 14 amino acids. CDR3 DNA: TGTGCCAGCAAAGGAGACCGCTTGGGCTGGGGGCAGTACTTC. This sequence encodes CASKGDRLGWGQYF.

This clonotype was counted many times. The chain joins TRBV3-1 to TRBJ2-7, with a possible D match to TRBD2 (6 bases). Trimming took 4 bases from V and 3 from J, leaving 10 bases between them. CDR3 size: 13 residues. Per the germline V gene, CDR1 is LGHDT and CDR2 is YNNKEL (reference sequence). CDR3 nucleotide sequence: TGTGCCAGCAGCCGGACTACGTACTACGAGCAGTACTTC. Amino acids: CASSRTTYYEQYF.

This clonotype appeared many times. The chain links TRBV12-3 or TRBV12-4 to TRBJ2-1; 15 nucleotides match TRBD2. This CDR3 contains 16 residues. Germline trimming cut 5 bases from V and 6 bases from J; bases unmatched to any gene: 5. Written as DNA, the CDR3 is TGTGCCAGCAGTACCCGGACTAGCGGGAGGGCCAATGAGCAGTTCTTC. Protein product: CASSTRTSGRANEQFF.

This chain connects TRBV6-1 to TRBJ1-1, with D hard to call. Germline V gives CDR1 MNHNS, CDR2 SASEGT. V lost 7 bases and J lost 5, with 17 bases in between. The CDR3 runs 14 residues. Here the CDR3 reads CASTPKMFGTEAFF. The CDR3 DNA is TGTGCCAGCACCCCCAAGATGTTTGGAACTGAAGCTTTCTTT.

This clonotype was seen at least ten times. J is TRBJ2-1 and V is TRBV30; 7 bases fit TRBD2. V was clipped by 3 bases and J by 5 bases; unmatched bases: 7. This CDR3 has 14 amino acids. Looked up from germline, CDR1 is GTSNPN and CDR2 is SVGIG (reference sequence). The CDR3 region is CAWSPGLPHNEQFF. The DNA of the CDR3 is TGTGCCTGGAGCCCGGGACTACCCCACAATGAGCAGTTCTTC.

This clonotype occurred a few times. The chain has TRBV5-1 and TRBJ1-1; D remains ambiguous. This CDR3 has 16 amino acids. The V and J ends lost 0 bases and 0 bases respectively, with 12 bases between them. Germline values: CDR1 SGHRS, CDR2 YFSETQ. This CDR3 reads CASSLGVGNMNTEAFF. The CDR3 nucleotides are TGCGCCAGCAGCTTGGGGGTAGGCAATATGAACACTGAAGCTTTCTTT. The full variable domain, rest sourced from reference TRBV5-1 and TRBJ1-1, is KAGVTQTPRYLIKTRGQQVTLSCSPISGHRSVSWYQQTPGQGLQFLFEYFSETQRNKGNFPGRFSGRQFSNSRSEMNVSTLELGDSALYLCASSLGVGNMNTEAFFGQGTRLTVV.

The chain employs TRBV6-5 and TRBJ1-1; TRBD1 agrees at 7 bases. V lost 2 bases to trimming and J lost 0 bases; unmatched junction nucleotides: 3. Germline CDR1 reads MNHEY; CDR2 reads SVGAGI. The CDR3 is 15 amino acids. In nucleotides, the CDR3 is TGTGCCAGCAGTTACGGGGACAGATTGAACACTGAAGCTTTCTTT. It yields the protein CASSYGDRLNTEAFF.

This clonotype was seen a few times. The CDR3 spells CASTDGSGGADTQYF. The CDR3, as DNA: TGTGCCAGCACCGACGGGAGCGGGGGTGCAGATACGCAGTATTTT. The J gene is TRBJ2-3, the V gene TRBV4-2; 8 bases match TRBD2. The CDR3 is made up of 15 amino acids. V trimming: 7 bases; J trimming: 4 bases; junction bases outside the gene matches: 10. Germline values: CDR1 LGHNA, CDR2 YNFKEQ.

The table lists this clonotype with many counts. The gene calls are TRBV7-9 and TRBJ2-3, with D tentatively TRBD1 (6 bases). Between the trimmed V and J ends, which lost 3 bases and 0 bases, there was a span of 13 bases. Germline V gene sequence: CDR1 SEHNR, CDR2 FQNEAQ (reference sequence). CDR3 length: 16 residues. The CDR3 region is CASSFDRSPSTDTQYF. Written as DNA, the CDR3 is TGTGCCAGCAGCTTCGACAGGTCCCCTAGCACAGATACGCAGTATTTT.